Each of the 15 T cell receptor beta chains below was sequenced from the same sample in a study of T cell responses to AZD1222 COVID-19 vaccine. Libraries were prepared by immunoSEQ multiplex PCR; TCRdb keeps only in-frame clonotypes and omits some of them. The table records about 35,000 clones, more than 75% of them present only once. Sequences were derived from peripheral blood, sampled 28 days after the second AZD1222 dose. All receptors derive from an adult who received the AZD1222 COVID-19 vaccine.

This clone was counted between two and nine times. The rearrangement joins TRBV6-5 to TRBJ1-1; no reliable D call. The CDR3 length is 13 residues. The germline V and J ends were trimmed by 6 bases and 2 bases, with 10 bases remaining between them. Germline V lookup: CDR1 MNHEY, CDR2 SVGAGI. This chain's CDR3 is CASSPVPNTEAFF. The CDR3 DNA follows: TGTGCCAGCAGCCCAGTCCCTAACACTGAAGCTTTCTTT.

V is TRBV6-5 and J is TRBJ1-2; 8 positions agree with TRBD1. Germline V CDR1 and CDR2: MNHEY, SVGAGI. There are 14 residues in the CDR3. V lost 6 bases and J lost 2; bases outside the gene matches: 5. CDR3 coding DNA: TGTGCCAGCAGGCAGCAGGGGGCCAACTATGGCTACACCTTC. Amino acid sequence: CASRQQGANYGYTF.

The V call is TRBV5-4, the J call TRBJ2-7, with D maybe TRBD2 (6 bases). The V end was cut by 0 bases, the J end by 7 bases, with 17 bases between. Germline values: CDR1 SGHNT, CDR2 YYREEE (reference sequence). The CDR3 extends over 15 amino acids. This CDR3 is CASSLDGGAGREQYF. The DNA of the CDR3 is TGTGCCAGCAGCTTGGACGGCGGGGCTGGGCGAGAGCAGTACTTC.

V and J are TRBV5-4 and TRBJ1-2; 9 bases are shared with TRBD1. Looked up from germline, CDR1 is SGHNT and CDR2 is YYREEE (reference sequence). V dropped 6 bases and J dropped 5; count of bases not matched to a gene: 11. CDR3 length: 15 amino acids. CDR3 sequence reads: CASKASDRGTYGYTF. The CDR3 region has the DNA TGTGCCAGCAAAGCCTCGGACAGGGGAACTTATGGCTACACCTTC.

This chain links TRBV21-1 with TRBJ2-5. TRBV21-1 is designated a pseudogene. The CDR3 contains 15 residues. The CDR3 region is CASSKVYGAKETQYF. The DNA of the CDR3 is TGTGCCAGCAGCAAAGTGTATGGCGCCAAAGAGACCCAGTACTTC.

This chain connects TRBV3-1 (or the pseudogene TRBV3-2) to TRBJ2-1; 10 bases fit TRBD2. V lost 1 base, J lost 6 bases, and 9 bases stayed unmatched. CDR3 length: 17 residues. The germline V gene has CDR1 LGHDT and CDR2 YNNKEL (reference sequence). The CDR3 sequence: CASSQVQREGPGNEQFF. The CDR3 DNA reads TGTGCCAGCAGCCAAGTTCAGCGGGAGGGCCCAGGCAATGAGCAGTTCTTC.

This chain joins TRBV7-9 and TRBJ1-1; D not resolved. CDR3 size: 13 residues. Germline CDR1 reads SEHNR; CDR2 reads FQNEAQ (reference sequence). The V end was cut by 6 bases, the J end by 6 bases, with 14 bases between. CDR3 nucleotide sequence: TGTGCCAGCAGTCTCGGGAGGGTCCCTGAAGCTTTCTTT. It codes for CASSLGRVPEAFF.

This clone was seen a few times. The J gene is TRBJ2-2, the V gene TRBV24-1, with TRBD2 as a possible D gene (7 bases). CDR3 length: 16 residues. Germline-derived CDR1 and CDR2 are KGHDR and SFDVKD. V was cut by 1 base and J by 6 bases, with 14 bases left in between. The CDR3 bases are TGTGCCACCAGTGATTTTTCTCTGGGGGGGCCCGGGGAGCTGTTTTTT. Amino acids: CATSDFSLGGPGELFF.

The chain links TRBV19 to TRBJ1-3; 9 nucleotides agree with TRBD1. This CDR3 has 16 residues. V shed 4 bases and J 2 bases; nucleotides not matched to a gene: 6. Germline loops: CDR1 LNHDA, CDR2 SQIVND (reference sequence). Here the CDR3 reads CASSTRTGAAGNTIYF. The CDR3 nucleotides read TGTGCCAGTAGTACTCGGACAGGGGCCGCTGGAAACACCATATATTTT.

This chain connects TRBV2 to TRBJ1-1, with no clear D. Germline V CDR1 and CDR2: SNHLY, FYNNEI. This CDR3 has 13 residues. Trimming pared 4 bases from V and 4 bases from J, leaving 10 bases between. CDR3: CASSVRTSTEAFF. The CDR3 DNA is TGTGCCAGCAGTGTCAGGACGTCCACTGAAGCTTTCTTT.

The gene calls are TRBV27 and TRBJ2-5, with 13 nucleotides matching TRBD2. Germline values: CDR1 MNHEY, CDR2 SMNVEV (reference sequence). This CDR3 region has 18 residues. Losses at the gene ends were 8 bases for V and 2 bases for J; bases not matched to a gene: 14. Written as DNA, the CDR3 is TGTGCCAGCCTTAGCCTGGTAACTAGCGGGAGGGTACAAGAGACCCAGTACTTC. It is translated as CASLSLVTSGRVQETQYF.

V is TRBV3-1 (or the pseudogene TRBV3-2) and J is TRBJ2-2; D perhaps matches TRBD1 (5 bases). This CDR3 has 13 residues. The germline V gene encodes CDR1 LGHDT and CDR2 YNNKEL (reference sequence). Trimming shortened V by 5 bases and J by 4 bases, and 8 bases separated the two germline ends. The CDR3 DNA reads as TGTGCCAGCAGCTTAACAGGCACCGGGGAGCTGTTTTTT. It encodes CASSLTGTGELFF.

Regarding this clone: Other DNA sequences in this sample translate to the same CDR3. This chain joins TRBV11-3 and TRBJ1-1; D is unresolved. V shed 1 base and J shed 1 base, with 4 bases lying between them. Germline V gene lookup returns CDR1 SGHNT and CDR2 YENEEA. CDR3 length: 13 amino acids. DNA for the CDR3: TGTGCCAGCAGCTTAGGCAGGAACACTGAAGCTTTCTTT. Translation gives CASSLGRNTEAFF. Full variable domain (outside the CDR3, taken from reference TRBV11-3 and TRBJ1-1): EAGVVQSPRYKIIEKKQPVAFWCNPISGHNTLYWYLQNLGQGPELLIRYENEEAVDDSQLPKDRFSAERLKGVDSTLKIQPAELGDSAVYLCASSLGRNTEAFFGQGTRLTVV.

The chain combines TRBV28 with TRBJ1-3, with no clear D. Deletions cut 2 bases from V and 3 bases from J, with 2 bases between. CDR1 MDHEN and CDR2 SYDVKM come from the germline V gene. The CDR3 totals 12 residues. For the CDR3, the DNA is TGTGCCAGCAGTTTAGGTGGAAACACCATATATTTT. This translates into CASSLGGNTIYF.

This clone was detected only a few times. The gene calls are TRBV28 and TRBJ1-2; D perhaps matches TRBD1 (6 bases). The V gene lost 7 bases and the J gene lost 2 bases, with 11 bases spanning the gap. Germline CDR1 MDHEN, CDR2 SYDVKM. The CDR3 has 13 amino acids. The CDR3 is CASNWGLNYGYTF. The CDR3, as DNA: TGTGCCAGCAACTGGGGGCTAAACTATGGCTACACCTTC.